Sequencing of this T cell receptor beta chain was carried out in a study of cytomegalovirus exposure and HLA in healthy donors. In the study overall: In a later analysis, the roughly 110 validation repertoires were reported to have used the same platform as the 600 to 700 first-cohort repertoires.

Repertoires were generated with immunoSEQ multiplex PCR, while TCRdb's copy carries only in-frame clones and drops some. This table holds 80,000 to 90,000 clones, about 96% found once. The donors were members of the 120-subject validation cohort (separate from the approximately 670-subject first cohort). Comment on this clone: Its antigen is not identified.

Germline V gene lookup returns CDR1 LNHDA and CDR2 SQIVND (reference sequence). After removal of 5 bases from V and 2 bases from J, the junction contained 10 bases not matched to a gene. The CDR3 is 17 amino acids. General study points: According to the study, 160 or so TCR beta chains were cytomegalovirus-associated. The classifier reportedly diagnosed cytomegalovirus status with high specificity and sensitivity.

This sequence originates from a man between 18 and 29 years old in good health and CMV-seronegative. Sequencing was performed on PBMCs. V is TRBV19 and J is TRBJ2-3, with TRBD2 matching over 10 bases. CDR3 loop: CASSLHMLAGVTDTQYF. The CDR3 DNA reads TGTGCCAGTAGTCTCCACATGCTAGCGGGAGTCACAGATACGCAGTATTTT.